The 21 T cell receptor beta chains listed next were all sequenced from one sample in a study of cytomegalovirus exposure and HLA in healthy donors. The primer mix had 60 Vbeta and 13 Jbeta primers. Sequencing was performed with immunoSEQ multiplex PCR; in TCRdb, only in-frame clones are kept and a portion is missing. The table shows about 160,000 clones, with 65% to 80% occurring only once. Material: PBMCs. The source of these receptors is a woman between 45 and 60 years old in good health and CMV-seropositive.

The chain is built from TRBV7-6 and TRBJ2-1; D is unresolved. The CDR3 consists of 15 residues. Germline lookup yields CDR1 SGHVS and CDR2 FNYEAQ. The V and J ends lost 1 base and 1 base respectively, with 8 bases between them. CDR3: CASSLGQVSYNEQFF. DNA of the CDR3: TGTGCCAGCAGCTTAGGGCAGGTTTCCTACAATGAGCAGTTCTTC.

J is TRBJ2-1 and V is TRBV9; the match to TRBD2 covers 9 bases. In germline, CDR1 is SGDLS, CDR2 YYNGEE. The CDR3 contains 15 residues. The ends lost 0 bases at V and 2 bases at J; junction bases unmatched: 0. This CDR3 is CASSVVAGAYNEQFF. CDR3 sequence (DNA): TGTGCCAGCAGCGTAGTAGCGGGGGCCTACAATGAGCAGTTCTTC.

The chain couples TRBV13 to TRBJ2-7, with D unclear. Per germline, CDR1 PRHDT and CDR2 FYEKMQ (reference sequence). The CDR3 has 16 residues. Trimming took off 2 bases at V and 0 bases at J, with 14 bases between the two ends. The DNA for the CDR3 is TGTGCCAGCAGCTTAAAAGCCATTACGGGCTCCTACGAGCAGTACTTC. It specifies CASSLKAITGSYEQYF. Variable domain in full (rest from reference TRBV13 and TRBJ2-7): AAGVIQSPRHLIKEKRETATLKCYPIPRHDTVYWYQQGPGQDPQFLISFYEKMQSDKGSIPDRFSAQQFSDYHSELNMSSLELGDSALYFCASSLKAITGSYEQYFGPGTRLTVT.

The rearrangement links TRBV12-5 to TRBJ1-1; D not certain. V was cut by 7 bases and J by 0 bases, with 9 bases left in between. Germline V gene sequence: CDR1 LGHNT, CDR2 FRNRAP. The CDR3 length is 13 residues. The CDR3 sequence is CASAQTVNTEAFF. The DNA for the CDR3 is TGTGCTAGTGCTCAAACAGTGAACACTGAAGCTTTCTTT.

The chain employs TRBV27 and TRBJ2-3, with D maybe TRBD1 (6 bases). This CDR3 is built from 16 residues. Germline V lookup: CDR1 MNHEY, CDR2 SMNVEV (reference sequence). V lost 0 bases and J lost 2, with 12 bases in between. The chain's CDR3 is CASSLSGTRTTDTQYF. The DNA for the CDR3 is TGTGCCAGCAGTTTATCCGGGACACGAACCACAGATACGCAGTATTTT.

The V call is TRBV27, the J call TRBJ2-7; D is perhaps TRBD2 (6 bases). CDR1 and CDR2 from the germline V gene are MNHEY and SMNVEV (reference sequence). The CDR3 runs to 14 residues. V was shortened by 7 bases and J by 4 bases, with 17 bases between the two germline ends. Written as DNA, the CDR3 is TGTGCCAGCATGGGGCGGGGTAAGGAATACGAGCAGTACTTC. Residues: CASMGRGKEYEQYF.

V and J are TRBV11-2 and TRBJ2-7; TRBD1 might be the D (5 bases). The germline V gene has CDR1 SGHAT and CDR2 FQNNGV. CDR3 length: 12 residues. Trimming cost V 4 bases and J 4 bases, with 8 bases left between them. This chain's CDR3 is CASSSDRYEQYF. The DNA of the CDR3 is TGTGCCAGCAGCTCTGACAGATACGAGCAGTACTTC.

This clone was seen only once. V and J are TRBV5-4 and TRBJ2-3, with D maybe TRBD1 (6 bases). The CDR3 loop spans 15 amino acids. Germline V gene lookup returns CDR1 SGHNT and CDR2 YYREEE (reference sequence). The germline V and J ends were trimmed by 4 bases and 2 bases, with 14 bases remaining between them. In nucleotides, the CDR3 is TGTGCCAGCAGCCGGCCAGGGGAAGACACAGATACGCAGTATTTT. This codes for CASSRPGEDTDTQYF.

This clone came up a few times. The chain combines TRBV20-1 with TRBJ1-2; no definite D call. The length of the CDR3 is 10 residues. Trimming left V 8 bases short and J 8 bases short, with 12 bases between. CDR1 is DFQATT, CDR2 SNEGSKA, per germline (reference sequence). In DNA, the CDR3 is TGCAGTCCCGGGGAAGAGGGCTACACCTTC. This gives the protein CSPGEEGYTF.

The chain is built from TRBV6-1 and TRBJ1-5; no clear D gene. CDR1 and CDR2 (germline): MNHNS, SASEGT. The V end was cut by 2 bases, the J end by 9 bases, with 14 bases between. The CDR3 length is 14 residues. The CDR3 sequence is CASSEMSGRAPQHF. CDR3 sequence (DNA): TGTGCCAGCAGTGAAATGAGTGGTCGTGCGCCCCAGCATTTT.

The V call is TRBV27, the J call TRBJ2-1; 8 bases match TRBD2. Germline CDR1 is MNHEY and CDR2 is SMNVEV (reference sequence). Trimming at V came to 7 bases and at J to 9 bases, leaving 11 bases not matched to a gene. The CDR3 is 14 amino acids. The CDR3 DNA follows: TGTGCCAGCACCCTCGGGGGGGCAGTGGGTGAGCAGTTCTTC. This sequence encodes CASTLGGAVGEQFF.

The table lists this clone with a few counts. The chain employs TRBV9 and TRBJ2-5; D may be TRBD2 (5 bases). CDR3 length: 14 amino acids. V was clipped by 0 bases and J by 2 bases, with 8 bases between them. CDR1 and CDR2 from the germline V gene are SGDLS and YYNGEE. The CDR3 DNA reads TGTGCCAGCAGCGTAGCGGGGATGCAAGAGACCCAGTACTTC. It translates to CASSVAGMQETQYF.

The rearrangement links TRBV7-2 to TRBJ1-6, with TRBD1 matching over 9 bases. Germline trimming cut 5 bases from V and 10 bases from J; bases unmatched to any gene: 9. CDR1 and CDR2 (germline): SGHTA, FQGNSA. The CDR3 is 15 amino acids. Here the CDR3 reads CASSQRTGAESPLHF. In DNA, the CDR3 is TGTGCCAGCAGCCAACGGACAGGGGCAGAATCACCCCTCCACTTT.

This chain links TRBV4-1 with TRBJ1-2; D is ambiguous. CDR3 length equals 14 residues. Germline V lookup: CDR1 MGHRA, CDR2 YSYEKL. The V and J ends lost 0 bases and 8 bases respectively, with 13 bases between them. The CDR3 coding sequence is TGCGCCAGCAGCCAAGATCGGCCCGACGGGGGCTACACCTTC. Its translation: CASSQDRPDGGYTF.

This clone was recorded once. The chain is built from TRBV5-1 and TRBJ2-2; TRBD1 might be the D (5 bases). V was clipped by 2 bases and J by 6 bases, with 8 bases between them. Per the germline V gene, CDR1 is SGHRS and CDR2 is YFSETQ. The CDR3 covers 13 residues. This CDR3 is CASSFQGAGELFF. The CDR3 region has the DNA TGCGCCAGCAGCTTTCAGGGCGCCGGGGAGCTGTTTTTT.

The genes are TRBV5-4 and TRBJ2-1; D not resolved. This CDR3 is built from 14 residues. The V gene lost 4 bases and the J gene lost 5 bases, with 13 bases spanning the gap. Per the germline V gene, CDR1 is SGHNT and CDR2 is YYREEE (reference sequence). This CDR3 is CASSAPGSDNEQFF. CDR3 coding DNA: TGTGCCAGCAGCGCCCCGGGTTCGGACAATGAGCAGTTCTTC.

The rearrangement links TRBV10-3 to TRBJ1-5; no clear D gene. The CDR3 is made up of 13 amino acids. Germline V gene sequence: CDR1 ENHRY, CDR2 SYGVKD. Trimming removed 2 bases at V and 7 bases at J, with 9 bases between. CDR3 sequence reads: CAISEGEVQPQHF. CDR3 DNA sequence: TGTGCCATCAGTGAGGGGGAGGTGCAGCCCCAGCATTTT.

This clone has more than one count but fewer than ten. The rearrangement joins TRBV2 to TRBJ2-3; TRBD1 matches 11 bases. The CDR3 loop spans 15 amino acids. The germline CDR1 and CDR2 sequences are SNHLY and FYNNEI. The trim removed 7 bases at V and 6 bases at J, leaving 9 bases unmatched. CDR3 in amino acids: CASTYGGTGGDTQYF. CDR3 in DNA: TGTGCCAGCACCTATGGCGGGACAGGGGGGGATACGCAGTATTTT.

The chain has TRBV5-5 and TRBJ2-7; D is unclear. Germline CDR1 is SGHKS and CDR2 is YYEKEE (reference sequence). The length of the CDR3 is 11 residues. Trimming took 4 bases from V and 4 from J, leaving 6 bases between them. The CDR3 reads CASSQLYEQYF. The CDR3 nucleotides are TGTGCCAGCAGCCAACTGTACGAGCAGTACTTC.

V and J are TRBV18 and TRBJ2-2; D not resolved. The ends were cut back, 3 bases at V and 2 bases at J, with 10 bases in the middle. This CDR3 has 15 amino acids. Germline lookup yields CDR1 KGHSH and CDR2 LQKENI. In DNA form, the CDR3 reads TGTGCCAGCTCACCGAACAGCATTAACACCGGGGAGCTGTTTTTT. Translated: CASSPNSINTGELFF. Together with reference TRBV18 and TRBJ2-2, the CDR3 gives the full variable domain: NAGVMQNPRHLVRRRGQEARLRCSPMKGHSHVYWYRQLPEEGLKFMVYLQKENIIDESGMPKERFSAEFPKEGPSILRIQQVVRGDSAAYFCASSPNSINTGELFFGEGSRLTVL.

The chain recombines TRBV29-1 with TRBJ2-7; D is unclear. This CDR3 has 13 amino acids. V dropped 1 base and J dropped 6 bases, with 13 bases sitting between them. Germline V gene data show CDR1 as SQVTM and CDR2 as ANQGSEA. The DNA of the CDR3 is TGCAGCGTTGAAGTTCAGGTTGGCTCCGAGCAGTACTTC. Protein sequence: CSVEVQVGSEQYF.